The subject of this entry is one T cell receptor (beta chain). Its antigen is currently not known. The junction does not match germline at one end; this may be a read error. In total, fewer than 750 healthy bone marrow donors made up the cohort. Cohort members were all nominally healthy when sampled, although unrecorded immune exposures were likely present. The donor was CMV seronegative and belonged to the group of 352 seronegative cohort members. A peripheral blood sample was collected from each donor, and TCR beta sequencing was performed on peripheral blood mononuclear cells. Genomic DNA extraction from the blood cell samples was performed with the Qiagen DNeasy Blood Extraction Kit. Inclusive of the bounding cysteine and phenylalanine, the CDR3 is 15 residues long. Only the CDR3 DNA is retained, 45 bases long and in frame from the first base. CDR1 and CDR2, looked up from the germline V gene (reference sequence), are PRHDT and FYEKMQ.

This entry comes from a study of cytomegalovirus exposure and HLA in healthy donors listed by TCRdb under 2017. Context from the whole study: An earlier analysis of several hundred of the donors reported about 290 Gb of sequence data and approximately 110 million unique TCR beta sequences from about 180 million T cells. The study combined high-throughput TCR immunosequencing, statistical association of individual TCRs with disease status, and machine learning to predict cytomegalovirus infection status. In a later genetic analysis, genome-wide SNP genotypes for about 55% of the roughly 700 donors were used, and that subset was treated as a discovery cohort. In a later analysis, previously published TCR beta repertoires from 600 to 850 donors were re-analyzed and high-resolution HLA genotyping was added so that TCR occurrence patterns could be studied. Every repertoire in the discovery cohort had been generated on one and the same sequencing platform. Across some 400 genotyped donors of the cohort, an average of 235,054 unique TCR beta nucleotide sequences per donor were sequenced, and roughly 20% of those sequences were non-productive. An early release covering around 630 HLA-typed donors comprised approximately 300 gigabases of sequencing data and 65 million to 100 million unique TCR sequences. The number of typed donors differed by locus: about 629-630 for A, B, C, DRB1 and DQB1; 522 for DQA1; over 600 for DPA1; and roughly 470 for DPB1. HLA typing included class I and class II loci at four-digit resolution. The study aimed to test whether signatures of past pathogen exposure could be identified by cataloging public T cell receptors. Donor age, sex, ethnicity and CMV serostatus were compiled alongside the repertoire data. The study profiled the T cell repertoires of under 850 subjects by immunosequencing and related them to cytomegalovirus serostatus. In addition to the first cohort of 500 to 850 subjects, a separate validation cohort of 120 different subjects was used. Because of strong linkage in the cohort, five DR-DQ haplotypes were treated as single units for association and clustering. Of the roughly 400 genotyped donors, 65% to 90% fell in the genetic ancestry cluster associated with self-reported Caucasian donors. In an earlier analysis of 587 of the donors, high-throughput TCR beta sequencing was used to judge whether each TCR beta V gene segment behaved as functional or pseudogenic. The later analysis used no new phenotypic data to find candidate immune exposures, relying instead on TCR beta sequences and their occurrence across donors.

Library prep was done by the immunoSEQ multiplex PCR assay. For the multiplex PCR, a mixture combining 60 forward primers for TCR Vbeta segments and 13 reverse primers for TCR Jbeta segments was used. The CDR3 region of rearranged TCR beta genes was amplified from genomic DNA by a multiplex PCR assay. The amplified TCR beta libraries were sequenced on the Illumina HiSeq System as 87-base-pair reads. Per the authors' processing: A later analysis tallied tens of millions of unique TCR beta chains across the 666 repertoires, and around 12 million of those chains were shared by two or more donors. A nearest-neighbor algorithm error-corrected the raw reads and collapsed the reads into unique sequences, merging closely related sequences to remove PCR and sequencing errors. Alignment of CDR3 sequences to IMGT reference sequences was used to assign V, D and J gene segments. For a sequence to be retained, at least a six-nucleotide match to both a V gene segment and a J gene segment was required. A rearrangement was called productive if the CDR3 had no stop codons and remained in frame with V and J, and every other rearrangement was called non-productive. Following IMGT convention, CDR3 was defined as the stretch from the second conserved V-encoded cysteine up to the conserved J-encoded phenylalanine. In an earlier analysis of more than 550 of the donors, sequences lacking an unambiguous match to a single V gene segment were excluded. In an earlier analysis of 587 of the donors, V segments were called functional above 56.7% productive rearrangements and were called segregating when the between-donor standard deviation exceeded 5%. To diagnose cytomegalovirus status from the catalog of TCR beta chain sequences, a statistical classification framework was built. In a later analysis, V and J genes were assigned by comparing TCR nucleotide sequences against IMGT/GENE-DB human TR gene sequences. In a later analysis, CDR3 sequences and most-parsimonious VDJ recombination scenarios were assigned using the TCRdist pipeline. In a later analysis, each TCR beta chain was defined by its CDR3 amino acid sequence together with its V-gene family, and reads without a unique V-gene family were excluded. To address suspected cross-contamination and a sequencing artifact, a later analysis removed around 590 highly shared, low-generation-probability nucleotide sequences. In a later analysis, a clonal expansion index for each public chain was calculated from normalized within-repertoire ranks of inferred template counts. In a later analysis, generation probabilities were computed with a VDJ recombination model fitted to out-of-frame rearrangements, and the resulting probabilities were checked against IGoR. In a later analysis, hypergeometric tests were used to score TCR-TCR, TCR-HLA and TCR-CMV co-occurrence, with a repertoire-size bias correction applied to TCR pairs. To estimate false discovery rates, a later analysis permuted the HLA or CMV assignments 20 times. In a later analysis, co-occurring TCRs were grouped using DBSCAN, with TCRdist sequence similarity added in when clustering inside HLA-allele-positive subsets. Co-occurrence clustering excluded repertoires with fewer than 30,000 or more than 120,000 public chains, plus five with anomalous nucleotide sharing. This is the immuneACCESS table as TCRdb keeps it, with only in-frame sequences that have V and J called. A part of the clones is gone; compared with another copy, unresolved V genes explain less than half, and the rest is unexplained. The V and J calls and the clone size are those of that table, but D and trimming were determined from the DNA. In all, the sample holds about 97,000 clones, and roughly 70% of those were seen once. The ten largest clonotypes hold more than 9% of the sample.

The paper as a whole reports these results and caveats: The cohort was sequenced for TCR beta chains only, and without alpha or paired-chain data the features that could be detected were limited. Because some donors lacked HLA typing at each locus, the association tests relied only on the typed subset. Presence/absence analyses assumed roughly uniform sequencing depth across donors, an assumption that may not hold. In an earlier analysis of some 500 of the donors, most TCR beta V segments appeared in productive rearrangements about 87% or about 30% of the time, broadly matching IMGT annotations. Strong co-occurrence of HLA alleles, especially DR and DQ, made assigning TCR associations to individual alleles difficult. V-gene and J-gene trimming of TCR beta chains was associated with a missense DCLRE1C variant in a later genetic analysis, and the association was replicated in an independent cohort. A later analysis reported that several top co-occurrence clusters appeared linked to parvovirus B19, influenza, CMV and Epstein-Barr virus. Most CMV-associated TCR beta chains appeared to be HLA-restricted in a later analysis, and the HLA associations seemed to be driven largely by CMV exposure. According to a later analysis, TCR association rates differed among HLA loci, with DRB1 alleles showing the most associated TCRs and HLA-C alleles showing the fewest. Immune exposure information for the cohort was limited to CMV serostatus. A further reported finding was that TCR beta sequences accurately predicted the HLA-A and HLA-B alleles for most subjects in the first cohort. The earlier analysis of 450 to 700 of the donors excluded 15 to 20 rarely observed V segments, including chromosome 9 orphons, because counts were too low. The study listed 164 TCR beta chains as associated with cytomegalovirus. Linkage disequilibrium might explain the correlated functional status among segregating V segments, but an unknown experimental factor could not be excluded. In a later analysis, 16,951 TCR beta sequences were associated with specific HLA alleles at a false discovery rate of 0.05. In a later genetic analysis, fewer N-insertions in productive TCRs were reported among donors in an Asian-associated ancestry cluster than the approximately 630-donor mean. Cytomegalovirus status was reported to be diagnosed by the classifier with high specificity and sensitivity in both the original and validation cohorts. It was suggested by the authors that the approach could potentially be generalized to other disease states and immunological phenotypes. In vitro tests confirmed that three of the cytomegalovirus-associated TCR beta chains recognize cytomegalovirus antigens. A later analysis found that HLA-associated TCR beta chains were more clonally expanded and had lower generation probabilities than equally common non-associated chains. Some IMGT-functional V segments, including TRBV6-2 and TRBV6-3, could not be distinguished by the 87-base-pair reads and were therefore excluded. A cluster of highly shared sequence variants was judged likely to represent a technical artifact of the sequencing pipeline. Most TCR sequences were observed very rarely across donors, whereas some public TCRs were present in many individuals.

Input material: PBMCs. This TCR was sampled from a man aged 50 to 60 in good health and CMV-seronegative. The rearranged chain carries TRBV13 and TRBJ2-5; TRBD2 agrees with 7 junctional bases. The nucleotide sequence reads as follows: TGTGCCAGCAGCTTCCGGGGCGGCGGACTAGAGGCCCAGTACTTC. It specifies CASSFRGGGLEAQYF.